Sequencing of this T cell receptor (beta chain) was carried out in a study of OX40 agonist ivuxolimab in advanced cancers. Study summary: Ivuxolimab, an agonist antibody against OX40 (CD134), was given to patients.

Libraries were prepared by immunoSEQ multiplex PCR; TCRdb keeps only in-frame clonotypes and omits some of them. The sample lists tens of thousands of clones; approximately 88% were seen once. Unmatched junction bases numbered 13, after V lost 5 bases and J lost 4 bases. Germline CDR1 is SGHAT and CDR2 is FQNNGV. The CDR3 has 17 residues. This clone was recorded once. The chain employs TRBV11-2 and TRBJ2-7; 11 bases fit TRBD2. This TCR was sampled from an adult with an advanced solid tumor such as melanoma, head and neck, liver or kidney cancer. The sequencing here drew on CD4+ or CD8+ T cells sorted from blood, taken in a trial of the OX40 agonist ivuxolimab. The CDR3 protein is CASSPIGLAGGLYEQYF. Here the CDR3 DNA reads TGTGCCAGCAGCCCAATAGGGCTAGCGGGAGGCCTATACGAGCAGTACTTC.